This TCR beta chain appears in the sequencing data of a study of human T cells and chemical hapten exposure. Regarding the study as a whole: It was expanded TCRs that formed significantly more large CDR3 similarity clusters than controls did. The immune response of these alopecia patients might not match healthy individuals'.

The time point here: pre-sensitization, week 0. Described treatment: therapeutic diphenylcyclopropenone sensitization with weekly scalp DPC. TCRdb processed the RACE reads anew with MiXCR; each CDR3 protein has one entry. This sample has more than 250,000 distinct CDR3 sequences; about 9% occur once, and the top ten carry roughly 2.5%. This clonotype was seen a handful of times. Its antigen is as yet unknown. Per the germline V gene, CDR1 is SGDLS and CDR2 is YYNGEE. The ends were cut back, 0 bases at V and 6 bases at J, with 10 bases in the middle. The CDR3 covers 14 residues. The chain employs TRBV9 and TRBJ2-1, with D unresolved. The material was whole blood, obtained in connection with sensitization to the hapten diphenylcyclopropenone (DPC). This TCR was sampled from a woman aged 40 to 49 with alopecia areata. Some clones in this sample may be carry-over from other donors' samples. The DNA for the CDR3 is TGTGCCAGCAGCGTAGGGCCCGACGGCAATGAGCAGTTCTTC. It specifies CASSVGPDGNEQFF.